This T cell receptor (beta chain) was captured by sequencing in a study of cytomegalovirus exposure and HLA in healthy donors (dated by TCRdb to the late 2010s). Background on the whole study: According to an earlier analysis of 587 of the donors, 150 million to 200 million T cells yielded 90 million to 130 million unique TCR beta sequences and approximately 300 Gb of sequence data. About 280 gigabases of sequencing data and around 85 million unique TCR sequences made up an early release that covered 500 to 650 HLA-typed donors. The genetic ancestry cluster associated with self-reported Caucasian donors included 65% to 90% of the 350 to 500 genotyped donors. The study aimed to test whether cataloging public T cell receptors could reveal signatures of past pathogen exposure. The T cell repertoires of 666 subjects were profiled by immunosequencing and related to cytomegalovirus serostatus. Besides the first cohort of approximately 670 subjects, a separate validation cohort made up of 120 different subjects was used. High-throughput TCR immunosequencing, statistical association of individual TCRs with disease status, and machine learning were combined to predict cytomegalovirus infection status. A later analysis re-examined previously published TCR beta repertoires from 610 or so donors and added high-resolution HLA genotyping to investigate patterns of TCR occurrence. The later analysis used no new phenotypic data to find candidate immune exposures, relying instead on TCR beta sequences and their occurrence across donors. An earlier analysis of roughly 580 of the donors used high-throughput TCR beta sequencing to judge whether each TCR beta V gene segment behaved as functional or pseudogenic. Alongside the repertoire data, information on donor age, sex, ethnicity and CMV serostatus was compiled. In a later genetic analysis, genome-wide SNP genotypes for about three fifths of the 666 donors were used, and that subset was treated as a discovery cohort. Every repertoire in the discovery cohort had been generated on one and the same sequencing platform. HLA typing included class I and class II loci at four-digit resolution. Typing coverage differed by locus: A, B, C, DRB1 and DQB1 were typed in about 620-630 donors, DQA1 in 500 to 550, DPA1 in some 600, and DPB1 in just under 490. About 5 DR-DQ haplotypes were handled as single units for association and clustering, since linkage in the cohort was strong. Among about 390 genotyped donors of the cohort, an average of about 240,000 unique TCR beta nucleotide sequences were sequenced per donor, about a sixth of them non-productive. On the study overall, not on this receptor specifically: The classifier was reported to diagnose cytomegalovirus status with high specificity and sensitivity in both the original cohort and the validation cohort. Compared with the roughly 720-donor mean, donors in an Asian-associated ancestry cluster had fewer N-insertions in productive TCRs, according to a later genetic analysis. A later analysis found that HLA-associated TCR beta chains were more clonally expanded and had lower generation probabilities than equally common non-associated chains. In a later analysis, TCR association rates were found to vary across HLA loci, with the most associated TCRs seen for DRB1 alleles and the fewest for HLA-C alleles. In a later analysis, most CMV-associated TCR beta chains were found to appear HLA-restricted, with HLA associations seemingly driven largely by CMV exposure. An earlier analysis of 450 to 750 of the donors showed that most TCR beta V segments appeared in productive rearrangements either about 87% or about 30% of the time, which broadly matched IMGT annotations. Most TCR sequences were seen in very few donors, while some public TCRs were found in many individuals. A further reported finding was that TCR beta sequences accurately predicted the HLA-A and HLA-B alleles for most subjects in the first cohort. Because HLA typing was missing for some donors at each locus, association tests included only the typed subset. Strong co-occurrence of HLA alleles, especially DR and DQ, made assigning TCR associations to individual alleles difficult. CMV serostatus was the only immune exposure information available for the cohort. The authors suggested that the approach could potentially be extended to other disease states and immunological phenotypes. In a later analysis, some 18,000 TCR beta sequences were associated with specific HLA alleles at a false discovery rate of 0.05. The study gave a list of 150 to 200 TCR beta chains associated with cytomegalovirus. Correlated functional status among segregating V segments might be attributable to linkage disequilibrium, but an unknown experimental factor could not be ruled out. Some IMGT-functional V segments, including TRBV6-2 and TRBV6-3, could not be distinguished by the 87-base-pair reads and were therefore excluded. In this cohort, only TCR beta chains were sequenced, and detectable features were limited by the absence of alpha or paired-chain data. In a later genetic analysis, a missense DCLRE1C variant was associated with V-gene and J-gene trimming of TCR beta chains, and the association was replicated in an independent cohort. The earlier analysis of some 560 of the donors excluded approximately 15 rarely observed V segments, including chromosome 9 orphons, because counts were too low. A few of the identified cytomegalovirus-associated TCR beta chains were confirmed in vitro to be specific for cytomegalovirus antigens. A cluster of highly shared sequence variants was judged likely to represent a technical artifact of the sequencing pipeline. A later analysis reported that several top co-occurrence clusters appeared linked to parvovirus B19, influenza, CMV and Epstein-Barr virus. Presence/absence analyses assumed roughly uniform sequencing depth across donors, an assumption that may not hold.

CDR1 and CDR2, looked up from the germline V gene, are MGHRA and YSYEKL. Between the V and J ends, shortened by 4 bases and 0 bases respectively, the junction contains 15 bases. Taken from cysteine to phenylalanine, the CDR3 has 17 residues. Only the CDR3 DNA stays, 51 bases, in frame from base 1. A word on this clone: Which antigen it targets is not known. No qualities accompany the bases; no much larger clone lies one base away.

The cohort consisted of fewer than 700 healthy bone marrow donors. Cohort members were all nominally healthy when sampled, although unrecorded immune exposures were likely present. The donor tested CMV seropositive and was one of the 289 seropositive cohort members. Every donor gave a peripheral blood sample, and the peripheral blood mononuclear cells from that sample were used for TCR beta sequencing. Genomic DNA extraction from the blood cell samples was performed with the Qiagen DNeasy Blood Extraction Kit. Library generation was performed with the immunoSEQ multiplex PCR assay. The multiplex PCR relied on a mix of 60 forward primers for TCR Vbeta segments and 13 reverse primers for TCR Jbeta segments. The CDR3 region of rearranged TCR beta genes was amplified from genomic DNA by a multiplex PCR assay. Amplified TCR beta libraries were sequenced as 87-base-pair reads on the Illumina HiSeq System. As for the original processing: In a later analysis, tens of millions of unique TCR beta chains were counted across the roughly 670 repertoires, and about 9.9 million of these chains were shared by at least two donors. Raw reads were error-corrected and collapsed into unique sequences with a nearest-neighbor algorithm that merged closely related sequences to remove PCR and sequencing errors. To assign V, D and J gene segments, CDR3 sequences were aligned to IMGT reference sequences. Each retained sequence needed at least a six-nucleotide match to both a V gene segment and a J gene segment. Rearrangements were classified as productive when the CDR3 lacked stop codons and remained in frame with V and J, and all other rearrangements were classified as non-productive. Following IMGT convention, CDR3 was defined as the stretch from the second conserved V-encoded cysteine to the conserved J-encoded phenylalanine. In an earlier analysis of around 640 of the donors, sequences lacking an unambiguous match to a single V gene segment were excluded. In an earlier analysis of 587 of the donors, V segments were called functional above 56.7% productive rearrangements and were called segregating when the between-donor standard deviation exceeded 5%. To diagnose cytomegalovirus status from the catalog of TCR beta chain sequences, a statistical classification framework was built. A later analysis assigned V and J genes by comparing TCR nucleotide sequences with IMGT/GENE-DB human TR gene sequences. The TCRdist pipeline was used in a later analysis to assign CDR3 sequences and most-parsimonious VDJ recombination scenarios. In a later analysis, each TCR beta chain was defined by its CDR3 amino acid sequence together with its V-gene family, and reads without a unique V-gene family were excluded. As a way to deal with suspected cross-contamination and a sequencing artifact, a later analysis dropped 500 to 700 nucleotide sequences that were highly shared and had low generation probability. In a later analysis, a clonal expansion index was calculated for each public chain from normalized within-repertoire ranks of inferred template counts. In a later analysis, generation probabilities were computed with a VDJ recombination model fitted to out-of-frame rearrangements, and the resulting probabilities were checked against IGoR. Hypergeometric tests were used in a later analysis to score TCR-TCR, TCR-HLA and TCR-CMV co-occurrence, with a repertoire-size bias correction applied to the TCR pairs. False discovery rates were estimated in a later analysis by permuting HLA or CMV assignments 20 times. In a later analysis, co-occurring TCRs were grouped with DBSCAN, and TCRdist sequence similarity was added when clustering was performed within HLA-allele-positive subsets. Repertoires with fewer than 30,000 or more than 120,000 public chains, plus five repertoires with anomalous nucleotide sharing, were excluded from co-occurrence clustering. Held by TCRdb, this immuneACCESS table contains in-frame sequences only and omits some clones. Under half of the omission traces to an unresolved V gene where checked; the cause of the rest is unknown. V and J calls and clone size come straight from that table; D and trimming were deduced from the DNA. This sample is represented by over 110,000 clones; roughly 80% of them were singletons. Approximately 8.2% of the sample belongs to the ten largest clones.

This receptor was identified in a woman between 50 and 59 years old in good health and CMV-seropositive. This sequence uses TRBV4-1 and TRBJ1-4; TRBD1 is a possible D gene, resting on 6 matching bases. What was sequenced was PBMCs. The DNA is as follows: TGCGCCAGCAGCCTAGAGGGGGGACGGGCAACTAATGAAAAACTGTTTTTT. Its translation reads: CASSLEGGRATNEKLFF.